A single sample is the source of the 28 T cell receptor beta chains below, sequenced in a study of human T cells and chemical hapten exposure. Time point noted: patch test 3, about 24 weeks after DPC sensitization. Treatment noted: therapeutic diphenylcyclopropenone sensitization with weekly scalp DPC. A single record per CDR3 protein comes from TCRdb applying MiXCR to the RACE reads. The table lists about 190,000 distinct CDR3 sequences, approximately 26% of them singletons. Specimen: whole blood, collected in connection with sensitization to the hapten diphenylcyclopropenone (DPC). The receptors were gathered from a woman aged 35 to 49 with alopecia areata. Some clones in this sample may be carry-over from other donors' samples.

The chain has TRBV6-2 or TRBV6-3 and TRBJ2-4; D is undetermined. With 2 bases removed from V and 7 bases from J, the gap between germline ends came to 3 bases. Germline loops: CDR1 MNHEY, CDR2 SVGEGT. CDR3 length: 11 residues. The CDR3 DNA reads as TGTGCCAGCAGTTACGGGAACATTCAGTACTTC. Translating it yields CASSYGNIQYF.

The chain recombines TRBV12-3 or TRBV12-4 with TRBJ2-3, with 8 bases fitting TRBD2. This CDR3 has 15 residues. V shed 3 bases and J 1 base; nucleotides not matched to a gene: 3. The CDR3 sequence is CASSFLLAGTDTQYF. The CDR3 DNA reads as TGTGCCAGCAGTTTTTTACTAGCGGGCACAGATACGCAGTATTTT.

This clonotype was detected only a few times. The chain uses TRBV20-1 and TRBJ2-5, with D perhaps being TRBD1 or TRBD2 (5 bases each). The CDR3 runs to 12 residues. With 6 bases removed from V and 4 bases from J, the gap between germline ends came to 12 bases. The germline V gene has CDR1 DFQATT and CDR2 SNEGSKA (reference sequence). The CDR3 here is CSAQRDPETQYF. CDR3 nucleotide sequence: TGCAGTGCGCAACGGGACCCAGAGACCCAGTACTTC.

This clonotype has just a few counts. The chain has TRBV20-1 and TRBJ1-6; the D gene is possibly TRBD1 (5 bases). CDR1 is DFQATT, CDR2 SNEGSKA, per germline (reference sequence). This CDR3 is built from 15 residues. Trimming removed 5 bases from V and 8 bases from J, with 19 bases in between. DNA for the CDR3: TGCAGTGCTCGGACCCCAGGGATATCGGATTCACCCCTCCACTTT. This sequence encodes CSARTPGISDSPLHF.

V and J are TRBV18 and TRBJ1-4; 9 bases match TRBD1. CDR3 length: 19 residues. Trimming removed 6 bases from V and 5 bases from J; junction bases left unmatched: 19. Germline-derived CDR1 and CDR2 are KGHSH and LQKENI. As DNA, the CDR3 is TGTGCCAGCTCGAGTGCTACACAGGGGGCGCTTAAAGCAAATGAAAAACTGTTTTTT. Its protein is CASSSATQGALKANEKLFF.

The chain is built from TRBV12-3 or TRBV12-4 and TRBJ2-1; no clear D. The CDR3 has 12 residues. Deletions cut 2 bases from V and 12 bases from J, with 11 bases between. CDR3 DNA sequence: TGTGCCAGCAGTTTATTTCCCCGCGGGCAGTTCTTC. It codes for CASSLFPRGQFF.

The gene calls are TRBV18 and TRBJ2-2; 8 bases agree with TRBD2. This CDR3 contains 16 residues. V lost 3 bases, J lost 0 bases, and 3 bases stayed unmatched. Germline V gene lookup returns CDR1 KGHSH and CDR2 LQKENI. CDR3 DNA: TGTGCCAGCTCACCGGCGGGGGGCGCGAACACCGGGGAGCTGTTTTTT. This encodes CASSPAGGANTGELFF.

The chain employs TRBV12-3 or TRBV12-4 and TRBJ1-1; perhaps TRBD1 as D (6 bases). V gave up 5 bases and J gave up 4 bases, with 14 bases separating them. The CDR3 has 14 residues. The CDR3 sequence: CASSTYRAGTEAFF. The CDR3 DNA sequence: TGTGCCAGCAGTACCTACAGGGCCGGCACTGAAGCTTTCTTT.

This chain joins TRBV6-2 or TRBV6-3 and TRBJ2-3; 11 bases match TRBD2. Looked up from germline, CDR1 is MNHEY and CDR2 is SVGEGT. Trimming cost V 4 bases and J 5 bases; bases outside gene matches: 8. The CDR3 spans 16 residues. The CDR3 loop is CASSSVAGGPKDTQYF. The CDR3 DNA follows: TGTGCCAGCAGTTCGGTAGCGGGAGGGCCAAAAGATACGCAGTATTTT.

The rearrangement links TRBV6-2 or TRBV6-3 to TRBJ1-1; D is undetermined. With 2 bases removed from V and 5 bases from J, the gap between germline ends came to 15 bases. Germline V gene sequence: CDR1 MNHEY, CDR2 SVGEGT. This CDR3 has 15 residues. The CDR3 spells CASSYAVPLGTEAFF. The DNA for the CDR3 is TGTGCCAGCAGTTACGCTGTCCCACTGGGGACTGAAGCTTTCTTT.

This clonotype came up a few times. The chain's CDR3 is CASSRLAGSNTGELFF. CDR3 sequence (DNA): TGTGCCAGCAGCCGACTAGCGGGTTCGAACACCGGGGAGCTGTTTTTT. The rearrangement joins TRBV6-5 to TRBJ2-2; 10 bases agree with TRBD2. CDR1 and CDR2 from the germline V gene are MNHEY and SVGAGI. The V and J ends lost 6 bases and 0 bases, in that order; junction bases with no gene match: 4. The CDR3 contains 16 residues.

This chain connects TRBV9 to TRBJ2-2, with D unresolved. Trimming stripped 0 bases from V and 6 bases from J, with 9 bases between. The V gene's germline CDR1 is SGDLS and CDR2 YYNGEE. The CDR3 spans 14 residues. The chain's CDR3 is CASSVEGPAGELFF. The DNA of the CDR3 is TGTGCCAGCAGCGTAGAAGGGCCGGCCGGGGAGCTGTTTTTT.

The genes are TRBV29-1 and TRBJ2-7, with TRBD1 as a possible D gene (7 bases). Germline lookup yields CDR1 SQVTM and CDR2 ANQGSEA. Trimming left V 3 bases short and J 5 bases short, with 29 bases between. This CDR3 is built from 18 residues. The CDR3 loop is CSVDRGRGRLLERHEQYF. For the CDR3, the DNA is TGCAGCGTTGACCGGGGCAGGGGGAGGTTATTAGAAAGGCACGAGCAGTACTTC.

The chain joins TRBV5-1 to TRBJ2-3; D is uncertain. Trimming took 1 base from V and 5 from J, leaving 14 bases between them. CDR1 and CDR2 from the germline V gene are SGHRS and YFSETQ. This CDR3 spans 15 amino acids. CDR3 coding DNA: TGCGCCAGCAGCTTGCGACCCTCCGCGTTAGATACGCAGTATTTT. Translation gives CASSLRPSALDTQYF.

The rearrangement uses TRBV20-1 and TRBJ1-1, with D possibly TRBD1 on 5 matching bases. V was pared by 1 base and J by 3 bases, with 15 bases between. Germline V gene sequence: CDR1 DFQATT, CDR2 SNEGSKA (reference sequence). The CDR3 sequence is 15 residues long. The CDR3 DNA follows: TGCAGTGCTAGAGGCGGGACCGTAGGAGACACTGAAGCTTTCTTT. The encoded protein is CSARGGTVGDTEAFF.

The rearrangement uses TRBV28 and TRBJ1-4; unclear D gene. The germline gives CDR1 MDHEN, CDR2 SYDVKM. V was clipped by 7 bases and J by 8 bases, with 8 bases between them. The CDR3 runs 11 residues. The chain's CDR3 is CASMMVEKLFF. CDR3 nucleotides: TGTGCCAGCATGATGGTGGAAAAACTGTTTTTT.

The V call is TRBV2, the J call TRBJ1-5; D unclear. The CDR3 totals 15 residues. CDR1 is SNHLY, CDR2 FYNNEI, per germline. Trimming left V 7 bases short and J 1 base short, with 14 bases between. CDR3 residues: CASNIRPESNQPQHF. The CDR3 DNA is TGTGCCAGCAATATTCGGCCCGAGAGCAATCAGCCCCAGCATTTT.

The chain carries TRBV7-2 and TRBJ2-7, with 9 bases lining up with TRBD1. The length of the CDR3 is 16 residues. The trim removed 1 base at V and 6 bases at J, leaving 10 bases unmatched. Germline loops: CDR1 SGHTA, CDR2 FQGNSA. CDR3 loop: CASSLVFGQGLSEQYF. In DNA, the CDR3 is TGTGCCAGCAGCTTAGTATTCGGACAGGGGTTAAGCGAGCAGTACTTC.

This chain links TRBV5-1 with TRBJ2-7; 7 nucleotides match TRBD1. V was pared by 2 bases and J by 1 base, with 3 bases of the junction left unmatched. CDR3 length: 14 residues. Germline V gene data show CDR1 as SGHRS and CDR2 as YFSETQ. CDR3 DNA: TGCGCCAGCAGCTTCCGGGACAGATCCTACGAGCAGTACTTC. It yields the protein CASSFRDRSYEQYF.

This CDR3 is CASSLLLTAYEQYF. In DNA, the CDR3 is TGCGCCAGCAGCTTGTTGTTGACGGCTTACGAGCAGTACTTC. This chain uses TRBV5-1 with TRBJ2-7; D is unclear. Germline V CDR1 and CDR2: SGHRS, YFSETQ. V lost 1 base and J 4 bases, leaving 12 bases between the germline ends. This CDR3 contains 14 residues.

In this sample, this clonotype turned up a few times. Here the CDR3 DNA reads TGTGCCAGCAGTCGCCTGGGTAACTCCTACAATGAGCAGTTCTTC. Translation gives CASSRLGNSYNEQFF. The chain couples TRBV6-6 to TRBJ2-1, with D hard to call. The CDR3 has 15 amino acids. The germline V gene has CDR1 MNHNY and CDR2 SVGAGI (reference sequence). V was cut by 5 bases and J by 0 bases, with 11 bases left in between.

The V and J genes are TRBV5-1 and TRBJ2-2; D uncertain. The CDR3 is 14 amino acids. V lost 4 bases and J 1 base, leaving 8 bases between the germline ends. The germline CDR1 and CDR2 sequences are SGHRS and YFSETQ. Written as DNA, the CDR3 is TGCGCCAGCAGCCGTAGTCAGAACACCGGGGAGCTGTTTTTT. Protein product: CASSRSQNTGELFF.

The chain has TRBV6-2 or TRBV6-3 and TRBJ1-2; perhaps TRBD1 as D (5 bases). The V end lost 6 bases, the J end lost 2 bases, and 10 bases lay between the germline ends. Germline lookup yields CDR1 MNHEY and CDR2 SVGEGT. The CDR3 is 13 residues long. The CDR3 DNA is TGTGCCAGCAGCGAGGGACGGAACTATGGCTACACCTTC. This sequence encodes CASSEGRNYGYTF.

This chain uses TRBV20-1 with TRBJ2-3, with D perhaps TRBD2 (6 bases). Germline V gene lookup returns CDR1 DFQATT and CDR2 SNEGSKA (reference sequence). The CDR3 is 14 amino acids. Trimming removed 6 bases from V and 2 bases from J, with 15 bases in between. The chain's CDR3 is CSAGVGGNTDTQYF. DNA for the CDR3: TGCAGTGCAGGGGTGGGGGGAAACACAGATACGCAGTATTTT.

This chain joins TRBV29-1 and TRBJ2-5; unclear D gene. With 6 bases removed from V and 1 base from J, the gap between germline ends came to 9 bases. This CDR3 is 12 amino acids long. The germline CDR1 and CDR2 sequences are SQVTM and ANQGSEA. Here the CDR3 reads CSVSNSQETQYF. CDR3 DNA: TGCAGCGTGTCGAACAGCCAAGAGACCCAGTACTTC.

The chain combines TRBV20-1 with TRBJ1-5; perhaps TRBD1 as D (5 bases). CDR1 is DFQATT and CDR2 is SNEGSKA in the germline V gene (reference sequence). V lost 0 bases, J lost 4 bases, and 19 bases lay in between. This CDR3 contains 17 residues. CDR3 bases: TGCAGTGCTAGAGATCAGCAAAGAGGGGCCCAGAATCAGCCCCAGCATTTT. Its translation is CSARDQQRGAQNQPQHF.

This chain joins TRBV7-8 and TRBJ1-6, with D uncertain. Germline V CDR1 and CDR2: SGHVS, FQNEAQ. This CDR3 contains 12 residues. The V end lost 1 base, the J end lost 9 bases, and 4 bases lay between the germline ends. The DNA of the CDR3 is TGTGCCAGCAGCTTAGGTCCTTCACCCCTCCACTTT. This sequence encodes CASSLGPSPLHF.

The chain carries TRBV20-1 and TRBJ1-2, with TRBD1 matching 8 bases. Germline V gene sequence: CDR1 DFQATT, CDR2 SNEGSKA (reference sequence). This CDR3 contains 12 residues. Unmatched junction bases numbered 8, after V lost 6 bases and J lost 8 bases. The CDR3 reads CSANDRGGGYTF. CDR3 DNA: TGCAGTGCCAATGACAGGGGAGGCGGCTACACCTTC.